The 28 T cell receptor beta chains presented below share a single source sample, sequenced in a study of memory CD4+ T cells and cytomegalovirus serostatus. Profiling relied on immunoSEQ multiplex PCR, and the TCRdb table lists in-frame clones only, not all of them. The sample holds about 42,000 clones, approximately 78% seen once. The sort gate was single viable CD3+CD4+CD8-CD45RO+ cells for memory CD4+ T cells. Sample: memory CD4+ T cells from blood. The receptor source for this set is an adult in good health and CMV-seronegative.

The rearrangement joins TRBV5-4 to TRBJ2-7; 8 nucleotides line up with TRBD1. Germline CDR1 SGHNT, CDR2 YYREEE (reference sequence). J lost 3 bases, V lost 4 bases, and 9 bases had no gene match. This CDR3 has 15 amino acids. The CDR3 region is CASSLGTGDIYEQYF. The CDR3 DNA reads TGTGCCAGCAGCCTCGGGACAGGCGATATCTACGAGCAGTACTTC.

This clone was picked up a small number of times. The genes are TRBV6-1 and TRBJ1-4; D may be TRBD1 (6 bases). V lost 7 bases to trimming and J lost 7 bases, with 13 bases between them. This CDR3 has 13 residues. Per germline, CDR1 MNHNS and CDR2 SASEGT. Here the CDR3 DNA reads TGTGCCAGCAACAGGGAGGAAGCTGAAAAACTGTTTTTT. As protein: CASNREEAEKLFF.

J is TRBJ2-3 and V is TRBV5-1; 8 bases map to TRBD1. The germline V gene has CDR1 SGHRS and CDR2 YFSETQ. V lost 2 bases, J lost 1 base, and 3 bases stayed unmatched. The CDR3 contains 15 residues. This CDR3 is CASSFGQGGTDTQYF. CDR3 coding DNA: TGCGCCAGCAGCTTTGGACAGGGAGGCACAGATACGCAGTATTTT.

The count of this clone is one. V is TRBV5-6 and J is TRBJ1-5, with D uncertain. Germline CDR1 SGHDT, CDR2 YYEEEE. This CDR3 is built from 15 residues. V was shortened by 1 base and J by 0 bases, with 8 bases between the two germline ends. This CDR3 is CASSLWGYSNQPQHF. The CDR3 nucleotides read TGTGCCAGCAGCTTGTGGGGTTATAGCAATCAGCCCCAGCATTTT.

This clone turned up a few times. This chain links TRBV30 with TRBJ1-1, with 7 bases lining up with TRBD1. The CDR3 length is 11 residues. Germline loops: CDR1 GTSNPN, CDR2 SVGIG (reference sequence). J was trimmed by 9 bases and V by 0 bases; bases with no gene match: 1. CDR3 in amino acids: CAWSVGQKAFF. CDR3 nucleotide sequence: TGTGCCTGGAGTGTGGGACAGAAAGCTTTCTTT.

The J gene is TRBJ1-4, the V gene TRBV11-2; the D is unclear. Germline CDR1 SGHAT, CDR2 FQNNGV. The CDR3 covers 11 residues. Trimming left V 6 bases short and J 7 bases short, with 6 bases between. The CDR3 protein is CASRETEKLFF. The DNA of the CDR3 is TGTGCCAGCAGGGAGACTGAAAAACTGTTTTTT.

V and J are TRBV7-2 and TRBJ1-1; no clear D gene. Trimming cost V 1 base and J 0 bases, with 6 bases left between them. CDR1 and CDR2 (germline): SGHTA, FQGNSA. CDR3 length: 14 amino acids. The CDR3, as DNA: TGTGCCAGCAGCTTAGGCAGAGTGAACACTGAAGCTTTCTTT. Translating gives CASSLGRVNTEAFF.

This clone was picked up a small number of times. The chain couples TRBV9 to TRBJ2-1; D remains unclear. Germline V gives CDR1 SGDLS, CDR2 YYNGEE. The V end lost 0 bases, the J end lost 8 bases, and 3 bases lay between the germline ends. This CDR3 is built from 11 residues. The CDR3 protein is CASSVGHEQFF. CDR3 in DNA: TGTGCCAGCAGCGTAGGGCATGAGCAGTTCTTC.

The chain recombines TRBV5-4 with TRBJ1-1, with 8 positions matching TRBD1. CDR3 length: 13 amino acids. After removal of 4 bases from V and 5 bases from J, the junction contained 4 bases not matched to a gene. CDR1 is SGHNT, CDR2 YYREEE, per germline (reference sequence). The CDR3 region is CASSGRDRTEAFF. The CDR3 DNA sequence: TGTGCCAGCAGCGGCCGGGACAGGACTGAAGCTTTCTTT.

The rearrangement uses TRBV4-3 and TRBJ1-6; D not certain. Trimming stripped 3 bases from V and 10 bases from J, with 10 bases between. CDR1 is LGHNA and CDR2 is YSLEER in the germline V gene. The CDR3 is made up of 13 amino acids. The DNA for the CDR3 is TGCGCCAGCAGCCACCTCATCTCATCACCCCTCCACTTT. Its protein product is CASSHLISSPLHF.

The chain is built from TRBV6-5 and TRBJ1-2; 9 positions agree with TRBD1. Germline CDR1 is MNHEY and CDR2 is SVGAGI. With 7 bases clipped from V and 5 bases from J, the junction kept 8 bases outside the gene matches. The CDR3 runs 14 residues. The CDR3 region is CASKGTGSMYGYTF. The CDR3 DNA sequence: TGTGCCAGCAAGGGGACAGGGTCAATGTATGGCTACACCTTC.

Only a few counts were recorded for this clone. The chain employs TRBV19 and TRBJ2-5; TRBD2 agrees at 8 bases. J gave up 1 base and V 5 bases, and 6 bases lay outside the gene matches. The CDR3 runs to 15 residues. Germline V gene sequence: CDR1 LNHDA, CDR2 SQIVND (reference sequence). CDR3 protein: CASSSTGGGQETQYF. The CDR3 bases are TGTGCCAGTAGTTCCACCGGGGGGGGCCAAGAGACCCAGTACTTC.

This clone is medium-sized by share. The same CDR3 is also encoded by other DNA sequences in this sample. The CDR3, as DNA: TGCGCCAGCAGCCCGTTACAAGGGGATACGCAGTATTTT. Amino acids: CASSPLQGDTQYF. The chain recombines TRBV5-1 with TRBJ2-3; no firm D call. V was clipped by 4 bases and J by 6 bases, with 12 bases between them. The CDR3 runs 13 residues. CDR1 and CDR2 (germline): SGHRS, YFSETQ.

This chain uses TRBV2 with TRBJ1-4; D ambiguous. The V end was cut by 1 base, the J end by 8 bases, with 8 bases between. The CDR3 totals 13 residues. Germline CDR1 reads SNHLY; CDR2 reads FYNNEI. CDR3 protein: CASSEVGGEKLFF. The DNA of the CDR3 is TGTGCCAGCAGTGAAGTGGGCGGGGAAAAACTGTTTTTT.

The gene calls are TRBV27 and TRBJ2-5; no firm D call. CDR1 and CDR2 from the germline V gene are MNHEY and SMNVEV (reference sequence). Trimming removed 2 bases at V and 1 base at J, with 20 bases between. The CDR3 is 18 amino acids. The CDR3 reads CASSLVFVGSPSQETQYF. DNA for the CDR3: TGTGCCAGCAGTTTAGTATTTGTGGGGTCACCGAGCCAAGAGACCCAGTACTTC.

The CDR3 DNA follows: TGCGCCAGCAGCCAAGATTACGGCTTTAACTATGGCTACACCTTC. Protein product: CASSQDYGFNYGYTF. The gene calls are TRBV4-3 and TRBJ1-2, with unresolved D. Trimming removed 0 bases from V and 1 base from J, with 9 bases in between. The germline V gene encodes CDR1 LGHNA and CDR2 YSLEER. The CDR3 totals 15 residues.

The rearrangement uses TRBV4-3 and TRBJ1-5, with D perhaps matching TRBD1 (5 bases). V shed 5 bases and J shed 7 bases, with 12 bases lying between them. Germline V CDR1 and CDR2: LGHNA, YSLEER. The CDR3 length is 13 residues. This CDR3 is CASSGAGPQPQHF. The CDR3 DNA reads TGCGCCAGCAGCGGTGCAGGGCCCCAGCCCCAGCATTTT.

This rearrangement joins TRBV6-5 to TRBJ1-2; 7 bases align to TRBD1. This CDR3 is built from 14 residues. Germline V gene sequence: CDR1 MNHEY, CDR2 SVGAGI. The J segment lost 8 bases and the V segment lost 4 bases, leaving 10 bases of the junction unmatched. The CDR3 nucleotides are TGTGCCAGCAGTTCCACAGGGGCAGTAAAGGGCTACACCTTC. Its protein product is CASSSTGAVKGYTF.

A few counts support this clone. The V gene is TRBV4-1, the J gene TRBJ1-2; a weak D match, TRBD1 (5 bases). This CDR3 is built from 13 residues. V lost 2 bases to trimming and J lost 5 bases, with 9 bases between them. Per the germline V gene, CDR1 is MGHRA and CDR2 is YSYEKL. In nucleotides, the CDR3 is TGCGCCAGCAGCCAATCGGCAGGGTATGGCTACACCTTC. This translates into CASSQSAGYGYTF.

The V call is TRBV9, the J call TRBJ1-1, with 9 bases aligning to TRBD1. CDR3 length equals 15 residues. V was clipped by 4 bases and J by 11 bases; unmatched bases: 15. Germline values: CDR1 SGDLS, CDR2 YYNGEE. CDR3 in amino acids: CASSPQGQGFERAFF. In DNA, the CDR3 is TGTGCCAGCAGCCCCCAGGGACAGGGTTTCGAAAGGGCTTTCTTT.

The table lists this clone with a few counts. The V gene is TRBV11-2, the J gene TRBJ1-5; D is ambiguous. V was cut by 1 base and J by 2 bases, with 6 bases left in between. The CDR3 length is 14 residues. Germline loops: CDR1 SGHAT, CDR2 FQNNGV. The CDR3 sequence: CASSLGAGNQPQHF. CDR3 coding DNA: TGTGCCAGCAGCTTAGGGGCAGGCAATCAGCCCCAGCATTTT.

The genes are TRBV15 and TRBJ2-5; 8 bases map to TRBD2. CDR1 is LNHNV and CDR2 is YYDKDF in the germline V gene (reference sequence). The CDR3 contains 13 residues. V dropped 1 base and J dropped 5; count of bases not matched to a gene: 0. CDR3 loop: CATSRASGETQYF. CDR3 DNA sequence: TGTGCCACCAGCAGAGCTAGCGGGGAGACCCAGTACTTC.

The V gene is TRBV7-2, the J gene TRBJ2-5, with 8 positions matching TRBD2. The CDR3 contains 12 residues. CDR1 is SGHTA and CDR2 is FQGNSA in the germline V gene. Losses at the gene ends were 5 bases for V and 5 bases for J; bases not matched to a gene: 1. The CDR3 DNA reads as TGTGCCAGCAGCCGGGGGGGGGAGACCCAGTACTTC. Translation gives CASSRGGETQYF.

The J gene is TRBJ2-7, the V gene TRBV7-2; D is possibly TRBD2 (6 bases). V lost 0 bases to trimming and J lost 0 bases, with 15 bases between them. The germline CDR1 and CDR2 sequences are SGHTA and FQGNSA. CDR3 length: 17 residues. The CDR3 DNA reads TGTGCCAGCAGCTTAGCCCTAGGCGGGGATACCTCCTACGAGCAGTACTTC. Translation gives CASSLALGGDTSYEQYF.

This chain uses TRBV18 with TRBJ1-1, with TRBD1 as a possible D gene (5 bases). In germline, CDR1 is KGHSH, CDR2 LQKENI. The CDR3 length is 15 residues. Trimming left V 7 bases short and J 4 bases short, with 19 bases between. The CDR3: CASYGTLGGGTEAFF. DNA of the CDR3: TGTGCCAGCTACGGGACCCTTGGGGGGGGCACTGAAGCTTTCTTT.

V and J are TRBV28 and TRBJ1-6; maybe TRBD1 (5 bases). Trimming stripped 2 bases from V and 13 bases from J, with 21 bases between. Looked up from germline, CDR1 is MDHEN and CDR2 is SYDVKM. This CDR3 has 16 residues. The CDR3 sequence is CASSLEGVAGGMPLHF. CDR3 sequence (DNA): TGTGCCAGCAGTTTAGAGGGTGTAGCCGGGGGGATGCCCCTCCACTTT.

DNA of the CDR3: TGTGCCAGCAGCTTACAGCAAGGAGGGGTTTACACCTTC. Amino acids: CASSLQQGGVYTF. This sequence joins TRBV7-3 and TRBJ1-2; D may be TRBD1 (5 bases). The length of the CDR3 is 13 residues. CDR1 and CDR2 from the germline V gene are SGHTA and FQGTGA. V lost 2 bases, J lost 11 bases, and 15 bases lay in between.

V usage is TRBV15 and J usage is TRBJ2-5; D remains unclear. V shed 0 bases and J shed 1 base, with 6 bases lying between them. Germline V CDR1 and CDR2: LNHNV, YYDKDF (reference sequence). This CDR3 comprises 14 residues. The CDR3 bases are TGTGCCACCAGCAGAGATTGGGTCCAAGAGACCCAGTACTTC. Encoded protein: CATSRDWVQETQYF.